This T cell receptor (beta chain) was observed in a study of T-cell memory formation after mild COVID-19. Study summary: TCR clusters showed largely donor specificity.

Whole-study results and caveats: Some responding clones appeared in pre-infection memory, suggesting cross-reactive memory joined. Among contracting clones, CD4+ were mainly CM/EM and CD8+ enriched in EMRA.

V lost 3 bases and J 1 base, leaving 18 bases between the germline ends. The germline CDR1 and CDR2 sequences are SGHNT and YYREEE (reference sequence). The CDR3 has 17 residues. With regard to this clonotype: Its antigen is still unknown.

It was 5'RACE with constant-segment primers that produced the TCR alpha and TCR beta cDNA libraries, which carried sample barcodes and UMIs. One entry per CDR3 protein results from TCRdb running MiXCR on the 5' RACE reads. The data hold about 350,000 distinct CDR3 sequences, with 12% to 15% observed a single time. Sequences were obtained from PBMCs or a T cell subset sorted from them (not recorded which). The chain links TRBV5-4 to TRBJ2-3, with D unresolved. The receptor comes from a man aged 18 to 30 who had mild COVID-19 (a few samples of this study predate the infection). Cell type and time point are not known. The CDR3 loop is CASSSMTPPTGTDTQYF. In DNA, the CDR3 is TGTGCCAGCAGCTCAATGACTCCTCCCACAGGCACAGATACGCAGTATTTT.